This TCR beta chain stems from a study of OX40 agonist ivuxolimab in advanced cancers. General study results and limits: Both CD4+ and CD8+ T cell populations in blood had undergone clonal expansion by week 6 at 0.1 to 3.0 mg/kg.

The germline gives CDR1 SEHNR, CDR2 FQNEAQ (reference sequence). The CDR3 covers 17 residues. V gave up 5 bases and J gave up 1 base; unmatched junction bases: 11. A note on this clone: Its antigen remains unidentified.

Using immunoSEQ multiplex PCR, the repertoire was profiled, and TCRdb retains in-frame clones only, with some absent. The profile shows 30,000 or so clones, approximately 86% of them singletons. The receptor comes from an adult with an advanced solid tumor such as melanoma, head and neck, liver or kidney cancer. The sample consisted of CD4+ or CD8+ T cells sorted from blood, taken in a trial of the OX40 agonist ivuxolimab. The chain uses TRBV7-9 and TRBJ1-2; TRBD1 matches at 9 bases. The CDR3 DNA follows: TGTGCCAGCAGCCGTTCCGGGACAGGGCTATTTAACTATGGCTACACCTTC. Amino acid sequence: CASSRSGTGLFNYGYTF.